The entry below describes one T cell receptor beta chain. As yet, its antigen is unknown. TCRbeta library construction was performed incorporating unique molecular identifiers. MiXCR was run by TCRdb on the PCR reads, yielding one entry per CDR3 protein. The sample carries a few hundred thousand distinct CDR3 sequences, approximately 24% recorded once. V was trimmed by 2 bases and J by 4 bases, leaving 16 bases between them. The CDR3 length is 16 residues. Per germline, CDR1 SGHVS and CDR2 FNYEAQ. This entry comes from a study of T-cell reconstitution after alpha-beta-depleted transplantation in children. Overall study results and limits: Newly generated T cells supplied most T-cell counts and diversity one year post-transplant. Several hundred expanded graft clones reportedly were the source of alpha-beta T cells about two months after transplant.

The chain has TRBV7-6 and TRBJ2-3, with D possibly being TRBD2 (6 bases). The TCR was taken from a female patient aged 2-15 years who had a stem cell transplant for congenital amegakaryocytic thrombocytopenia, so the T cells may come from the graft donor. The source material was PBMCs, mostly from graft donor cells, sampled 360 days after TCRalphabeta/CD19-depleted stem cell transplant. This chain's CDR3 is CASSLLGGPTADTQYF. CDR3 DNA sequence: TGTGCCAGCAGCTTATTGGGGGGTCCTACGGCAGATACGCAGTATTTT.